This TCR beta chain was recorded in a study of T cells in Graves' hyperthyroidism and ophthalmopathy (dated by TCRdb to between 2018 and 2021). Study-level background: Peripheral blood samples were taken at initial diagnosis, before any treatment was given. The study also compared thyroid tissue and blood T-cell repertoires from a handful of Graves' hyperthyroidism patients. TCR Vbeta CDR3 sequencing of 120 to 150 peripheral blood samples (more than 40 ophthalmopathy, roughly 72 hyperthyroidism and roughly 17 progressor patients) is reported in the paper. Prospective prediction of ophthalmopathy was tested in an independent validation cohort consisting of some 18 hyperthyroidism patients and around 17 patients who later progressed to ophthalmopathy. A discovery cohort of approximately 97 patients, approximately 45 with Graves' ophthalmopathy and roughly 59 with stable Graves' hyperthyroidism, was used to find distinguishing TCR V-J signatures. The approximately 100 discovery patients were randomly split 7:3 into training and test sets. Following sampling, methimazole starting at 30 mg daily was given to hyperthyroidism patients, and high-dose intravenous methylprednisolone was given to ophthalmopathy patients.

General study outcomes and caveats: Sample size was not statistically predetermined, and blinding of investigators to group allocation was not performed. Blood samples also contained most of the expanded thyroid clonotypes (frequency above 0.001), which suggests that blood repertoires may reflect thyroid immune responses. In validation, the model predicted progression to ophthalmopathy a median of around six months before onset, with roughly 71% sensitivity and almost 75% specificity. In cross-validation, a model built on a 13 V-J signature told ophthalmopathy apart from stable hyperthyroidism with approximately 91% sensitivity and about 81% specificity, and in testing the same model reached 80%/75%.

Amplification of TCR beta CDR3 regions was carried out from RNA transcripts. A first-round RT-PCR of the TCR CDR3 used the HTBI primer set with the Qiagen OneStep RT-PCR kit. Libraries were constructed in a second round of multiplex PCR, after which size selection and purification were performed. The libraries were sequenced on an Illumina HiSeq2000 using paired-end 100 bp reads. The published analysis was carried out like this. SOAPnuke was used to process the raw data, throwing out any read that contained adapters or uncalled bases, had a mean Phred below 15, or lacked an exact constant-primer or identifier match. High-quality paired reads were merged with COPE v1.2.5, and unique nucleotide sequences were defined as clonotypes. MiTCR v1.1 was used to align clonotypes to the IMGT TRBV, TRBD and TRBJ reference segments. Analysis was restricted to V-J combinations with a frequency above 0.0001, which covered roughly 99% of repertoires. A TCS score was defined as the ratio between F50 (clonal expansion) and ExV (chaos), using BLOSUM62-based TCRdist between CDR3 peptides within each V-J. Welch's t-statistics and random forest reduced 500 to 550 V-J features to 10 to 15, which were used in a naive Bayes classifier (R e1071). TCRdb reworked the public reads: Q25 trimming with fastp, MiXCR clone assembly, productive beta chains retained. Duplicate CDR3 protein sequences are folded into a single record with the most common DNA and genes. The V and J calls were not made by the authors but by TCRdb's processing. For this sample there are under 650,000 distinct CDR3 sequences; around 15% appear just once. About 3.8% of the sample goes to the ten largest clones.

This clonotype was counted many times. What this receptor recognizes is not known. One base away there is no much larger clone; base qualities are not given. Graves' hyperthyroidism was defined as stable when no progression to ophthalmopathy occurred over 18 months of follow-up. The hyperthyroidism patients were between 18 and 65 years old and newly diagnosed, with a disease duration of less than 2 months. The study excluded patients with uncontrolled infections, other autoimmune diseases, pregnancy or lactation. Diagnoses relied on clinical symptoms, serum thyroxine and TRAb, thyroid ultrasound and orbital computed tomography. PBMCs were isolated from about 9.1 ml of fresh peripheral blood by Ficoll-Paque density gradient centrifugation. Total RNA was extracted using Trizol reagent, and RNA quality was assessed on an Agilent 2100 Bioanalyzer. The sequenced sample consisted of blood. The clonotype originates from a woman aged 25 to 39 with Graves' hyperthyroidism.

The nucleotide sequence reads TGTGCCTGGAGTGCCCTTGGGAAACTGTTTTTT. Translation gives CAWSALGKLFF. This chain joins TRBV30 to TRBJ1-4, with no confidently assigned D gene. The germline V gene (reference sequence) gives CDR1 as GTSNPN and CDR2 as SVGIG. V sheds 1 base and J sheds 11 bases, leaving 8 bases between their ends. The cysteine opens and the phenylalanine closes a CDR3 of 11 amino acids. The only DNA kept is the CDR3, 33 bases in frame from the first base. Extended through the reference TRBV30 and TRBJ1-4 proteins, this CDR3 yields the full variable domain: SQTIHQWPATLVQPVGSPLSLECTVEGTSNPNLYWYRQAAGRGLQLLFYSVGIGQISSEVPQNLSASRPQDRQFILSSKKLLLSDSGFYLCAWSALGKLFFGSGTQLSVL.